The present TCR beta chain was sequenced within a study of metastatic and nonmetastatic thyroid tumors. Many counts were recorded for this clone. Patients underwent thyroid surgery, and none had received any treatment before it. TCRdb recomputed clones from the PCR reads via MiXCR. The sample comprises approximately 74,000 clones, approximately 15% of which are singletons, and more than 6.5% rests with the top ten. This CDR3 has 17 residues. Losses at the gene ends were 6 bases for V and 6 bases for J; bases not matched to a gene: 15. Germline CDR1 and CDR2: LNHDA and SQIVND (reference sequence). Input material: blood. The origin of this receptor is a male donor with papillary thyroid cancer or a benign thyroid nodule (not recorded which). Some clones in this sample may be carry-over from other donors' samples. V usage is TRBV19 and J usage is TRBJ1-1; TRBD1 matches at 11 bases. The CDR3 sequence is CASRNRTGGRRMAEAFF. The CDR3 nucleotides are TGTGCCAGTAGGAACCGGACAGGGGGCCGCCGTATGGCTGAAGCTTTCTTT.